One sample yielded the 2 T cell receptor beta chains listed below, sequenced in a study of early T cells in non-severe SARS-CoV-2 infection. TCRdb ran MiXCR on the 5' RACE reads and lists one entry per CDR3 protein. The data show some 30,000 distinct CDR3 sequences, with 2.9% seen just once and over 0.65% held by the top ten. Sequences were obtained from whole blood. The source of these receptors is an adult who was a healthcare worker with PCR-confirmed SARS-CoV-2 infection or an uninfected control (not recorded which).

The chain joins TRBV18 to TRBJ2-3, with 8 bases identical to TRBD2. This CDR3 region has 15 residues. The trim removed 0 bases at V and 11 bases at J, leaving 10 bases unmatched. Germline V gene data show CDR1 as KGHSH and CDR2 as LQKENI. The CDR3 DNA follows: TGTGCCAGCTCACCACCGCCCCGGGGACTAGTCTGGCAGTATTTT. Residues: CASSPPPRGLVWQYF.

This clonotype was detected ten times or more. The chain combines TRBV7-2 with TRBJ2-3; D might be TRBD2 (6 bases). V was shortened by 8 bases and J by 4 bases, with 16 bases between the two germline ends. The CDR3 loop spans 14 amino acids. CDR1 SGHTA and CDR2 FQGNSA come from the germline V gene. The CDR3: CASAAGPGADTQYF. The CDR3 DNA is TGTGCCAGCGCGGCGGGGCCGGGCGCAGATACGCAGTATTTT. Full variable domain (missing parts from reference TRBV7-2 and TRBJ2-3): GAGVSQSPSNKVTEKGKDVELRCDPISGHTALYWYRQSLGQGLEFLIYFQGNSAPDKSGLPSDRFSAERTGGSVSTLTIQRTQQEDSAVYLCASAAGPGADTQYFGPGTRLTVL.